These T cell receptor beta chains were read from a single sample in a study of early T cells in non-severe SARS-CoV-2 infection. TCRdb processed the 5' RACE reads anew with MiXCR; each CDR3 protein has one entry. The sample lists 60,000 to 70,000 distinct CDR3 sequences, over 4.5% occurring once. The sequencing sample was made of whole blood. The source of these receptors is an adult who was a healthcare worker with PCR-confirmed SARS-CoV-2 infection or an uninfected control (not recorded which). The CDR3 runs from the conserved cysteine through the conserved F or W. D genes are given only for firm matches. Clone size is stated in some rows and not others, as once, few, many or a class when expanded.

j_call d_call clone_size v_call cdr3_aa cdr3_nt
TRBJ1-1 NA few TRBV7-9 CASSLKSTEAFF TGTGCCAGCAGCTTAAAAAGCACTGAAGCTTTCTTT
TRBJ2-3 NA many TRBV7-2 CASSLEGRELDTQYF TGTGCCAGCAGCTTAGAAGGGCGGGAATTAGATACGCAGTATTTT
TRBJ1-5 NA many TRBV20-1 CSAEDSLNQPQHF TGCAGTGCCGAGGACAGCCTCAATCAGCCCCAGCATTTT
TRBJ1-3 TRBD1 many TRBV10-2 CASSAGTGGSGNTIYF TGCGCCAGCAGTGCCGGGACAGGGGGATCTGGAAACACCATATATTTT
TRBJ2-3 NA NA TRBV24-1 CATSDPSSYTQYF TGTGCCACCAGTGATCCTAGCTCCTATACGCAGTATTTT
TRBJ2-3 NA few TRBV20-1 CSASGIPPPPDTQYF TGCAGTGCTAGCGGGATTCCTCCCCCCCCAGATACGCAGTATTTT
TRBJ1-2 TRBD1 few TRBV6-5 CASTRGTGVGYGYTF TGTGCCAGCACCCGCGGGACAGGGGTCGGCTATGGCTACACCTTC
TRBJ2-1 TRBD1 many TRBV15 CATSRDLPGQGAKEQFF TGTGCCACCAGCAGAGATCTCCCGGGACAGGGGGCGAAGGAGCAGTTCTTC
TRBJ2-7 NA NA TRBV25-1 CASSVTGYEQYF TGTGCCAGCTCGGTGACCGGCTACGAGCAGTACTTC
TRBJ2-3 TRBD2 few TRBV20-1 CSARGLAGGLPLPDTQYF TGCAGTGCTAGAGGGCTAGCGGGAGGACTTCCCCTCCCAGATACGCAGTATTTT
TRBJ2-3 NA many TRBV12-5 CASGFSRDPTDTQYF TGTGCTAGTGGTTTTTCCCGCGATCCCACAGATACGCAGTATTTT
TRBJ2-2 TRBD1 few TRBV18 CASSPSQGAGELFF TGTGCCAGCTCACCCTCACAGGGGGCCGGGGAGCTGTTTTTT
TRBJ1-1 NA NA TRBV20-1 CSAQQGRGAFF TGCAGTGCTCAACAGGGCCGGGGGGCTTTCTTT
TRBJ1-4 NA NA TRBV5-1 CASSNQPGNNEKLFF TGCGCCAGCAGCAACCAACCAGGGAATAATGAAAAACTGTTTTTT
TRBJ2-2 NA many TRBV20-1 CSARDNRPPGELFF TGCAGTGCTAGAGATAATCGGCCTCCCGGGGAGCTGTTTTTT
TRBJ1-3 NA many TRBV6-6 CASSYSANTGNTIYF TGTGCCAGCAGTTACTCCGCAAACACCGGAAACACCATATATTTT
TRBJ2-5 TRBD2 NA TRBV14 CASSAGLAGLETQYF TGTGCCAGCAGCGCGGGACTAGCGGGACTAGAGACCCAGTACTTC
TRBJ2-7 TRBD2 many TRBV6-2/TRBV6-3 CASRLLAGAGEQYF TGTGCCAGCAGACTTCTAGCGGGAGCCGGTGAGCAGTACTTC
TRBJ1-1 NA many TRBV6-5 CASRPDPFEAFF TGTGCCAGCAGACCCGACCCCTTTGAAGCTTTCTTT
TRBJ2-3 TRBD2 few TRBV6-1 CASSRAGNSGIPDTQYF TGTGCCAGCAGCCGCGCCGGAAACAGCGGGATCCCAGATACGCAGTATTTT
TRBJ2-1 NA many TRBV11-2 CASSLEVRGEEQFF TGTGCCAGCAGCTTAGAGGTTCGGGGAGAAGAGCAGTTCTTC
TRBJ2-7 TRBD1 many TRBV20-1 CSARGQGVYEQYF TGCAGTGCCCGTGGACAGGGAGTATACGAGCAGTACTTC
TRBJ2-1 NA many TRBV6-2/TRBV6-3 CASSYVLSGDLGDNEQFF TGTGCCAGCAGTTACGTCCTTTCCGGGGACCTAGGTGACAATGAGCAGTTCTTC
TRBJ2-7 NA many TRBV7-9 CASSSLWGYEQYF TGTGCCAGCAGCTCCTTGTGGGGGTACGAGCAGTACTTC
TRBJ1-3 NA few TRBV10-3 CAISESLVRTIYF TGTGCCATCAGTGAGTCCCTGGTCCGCACCATATATTTT
TRBJ2-7 NA many TRBV6-6 CASSYYGGPSSYEQYF TGTGCCAGCAGTTACTATGGGGGGCCAAGCTCCTACGAGCAGTACTTC
TRBJ1-1 NA many TRBV7-9 CASSPERGAFF TGTGCCAGCAGCCCGGAGAGAGGAGCTTTCTTT
TRBJ2-1 TRBD1 many TRBV10-3 CAISAQRQGNEQFF TGTGCCATCAGCGCCCAGCGACAGGGCAATGAGCAGTTCTTC
TRBJ1-1 NA few TRBV5-1 CASSPDSYMNTEAFF TGCGCCAGCAGCCCGGACAGCTACATGAACACTGAAGCTTTCTTT
TRBJ2-7 NA many TRBV20-1 CSATWKTTVGYEQYF TGCAGTGCTACCTGGAAAACCACGGTGGGTTACGAGCAGTACTTC
TRBJ2-3 TRBD2 many TRBV7-2 CASSQLAGEAQKYF TGTGCCAGCAGCCAGTTAGCGGGGGAGGCCCAAAAGTATTTT
TRBJ1-4 TRBD1 many TRBV28 CASRKQGADEKLFF TGTGCCAGCCGGAAACAGGGGGCGGATGAAAAACTGTTTTTT
TRBJ2-6 NA NA TRBV19 CASSMGQTGTSGANVLTF TGTGCCAGTAGTATGGGGCAGACCGGTACCTCTGGGGCCAACGTCCTGACTTTC
TRBJ2-7 NA few TRBV20-1 CSARDSVRPGLNEQYF TGCAGTGCTAGAGATAGTGTTCGACCGGGACTGAACGAGCAGTACTTC
TRBJ1-2 NA many TRBV6-1 CASTTANGYTF TGTGCCAGCACCACCGCGAATGGCTACACCTTC
TRBJ2-7 NA once TRBV28 CASSRGFYEQYF TGTGCCAGCAGTCGGGGCTTTTACGAGCAGTACTTC
TRBJ1-2 NA many TRBV5-1 CASSRAPDSGYTF TGCGCCAGCAGCCGGGCACCGGACAGCGGCTACACCTTC
TRBJ1-2 TRBD1 many TRBV19 CASSPDRPNYGYTF TGTGCCAGTAGTCCGGACAGGCCCAACTATGGCTACACCTTC
TRBJ2-3 TRBD2 many TRBV27 CASTGGRRGTDTQYF TGTGCCAGCACGGGCGGGAGGAGAGGCACAGATACGCAGTATTTT
TRBJ2-3 NA NA TRBV6-2/TRBV6-3 CARQGDTQYF TGTGCCAGGCAGGGAGATACGCAGTATTTT
TRBJ1-6 NA NA TRBV6-1 CASSEAQGNSPLHF TGTGCCAGCAGTGAAGCGCAAGGGAATTCACCCCTCCACTTT
TRBJ2-3 NA many TRBV20-1 CSARDRKGASGSTDTQYF TGCAGTGCTAGAGATAGGAAGGGGGCTAGCGGTAGCACAGATACGCAGTATTTT
TRBJ2-7 NA many TRBV25-1 CASSEYRRGDYEQYF TGTGCCAGCAGTGAATATCGTCGCGGAGACTACGAGCAGTACTTC
TRBJ2-7 TRBD1 few TRBV19 CASSRRDRDNEQYF TGTGCCAGTAGCCGTCGGGACAGGGATAACGAGCAGTACTTC
TRBJ1-5 NA many TRBV20-1 CSASEGIDQPQHF TGCAGTGCTAGTGAAGGGATCGATCAGCCCCAGCATTTT
TRBJ2-4 TRBD2 NA TRBV12-3/TRBV12-4 CASTPSGTKNIQYF TGTGCCAGCACACCCAGCGGGACCAAAAACATTCAGTACTTC
TRBJ2-1 NA many TRBV27 CASSLSRVSSYNEQFF TGTGCCAGCAGTTTGTCGCGGGTGAGCTCCTACAATGAGCAGTTCTTC
TRBJ2-5 TRBD1 many TRBV7-9 CASSPGQGLQETQYF TGTGCCAGCAGCCCGGGACAGGGCCTCCAAGAGACCCAGTACTTC
TRBJ1-6 NA many TRBV4-1 CASSQAKGASSPLHF TGCGCCAGCAGCCAAGCTAAAGGAGCATCCTCACCCCTCCACTTT
TRBJ1-1 NA NA TRBV5-5 CASSLEGHTEAFF TGTGCCAGCAGCTTGGAGGGCCACACTGAAGCTTTCTTT
TRBJ2-1 TRBD2 many TRBV7-2 CASRDPSGGSYNEQFF TGTGCCAGCAGAGACCCAAGCGGGGGGTCCTACAATGAGCAGTTCTTC
TRBJ2-5 NA few TRBV19 CASSRTAQETQYF TGTGCCAGTAGTCGGACAGCCCAAGAGACCCAGTACTTC
TRBJ2-5 TRBD2 few TRBV2 CASSPLAGPETQYF TGTGCCAGCAGTCCTCTAGCGGGACCCGAGACCCAGTACTTC
TRBJ2-7 TRBD1 many TRBV12-3/TRBV12-4 CASSSTGGIEQYF TGTGCCAGCAGTTCGACAGGGGGCATTGAGCAGTACTTC
TRBJ2-7 TRBD1 NA TRBV6-2/TRBV6-3 CASTYLFGTGTYEQYF TGTGCCAGCACCTATCTCTTCGGGACAGGGACCTACGAGCAGTACTTC